This TCR beta chain was identified in a study of T cell responses to AZD1222 COVID-19 vaccine. Study-wide background: Researchers grouped second doses given at about 4 or about 12 weeks into one pool.

Using immunoSEQ multiplex PCR, the repertoire was profiled, and TCRdb retains in-frame clones only, with some absent. The sample records fewer than 200,000 clones, around nine tenths being singletons. Study results and limitations: Sampling that yielded the repertoires occurred only after the peak T cell response. Seropositive at baseline were only a handful of AZD1222 recipients.

Losses at the gene ends were 7 bases for V and 3 bases for J; bases not matched to a gene: 7. This CDR3 is 14 amino acids long. Germline V gene data show CDR1 as SQVTM and CDR2 as ANQGSEA. In regard to this clone: Its specificity is not known.

The V gene is TRBV29-1, the J gene TRBJ1-1; 11 bases map to TRBD1. This TCR was sampled from an adult in good health. The specimen was peripheral blood, collected on day 0 of AZD1222 vaccination. For the CDR3, the DNA is TGCAGCGCTCGGACAGGGGGCGGCTACACTGAAGCTTTCTTT. Amino acid sequence: CSARTGGGYTEAFF.